The clone carrying this TCR beta chain has at least ten counts. CDR1 and CDR2 (germline): KGHDR, SFDVKD. The V segment lost 3 bases and the J segment 9 bases; nucleotides outside the gene matches: 4. This CDR3 is 13 amino acids long. The data derive from a study of CDR3 diversity in severe acne. MiXCR was run by TCRdb on the PCR reads, yielding one entry per CDR3 protein. The sample consists of more than 85,000 distinct CDR3 sequences, roughly half of them appearing once. The origin of this receptor is a male donor in good health, serving as a control. The gene calls are TRBV24-1 and TRBJ1-5, with 7 bases identical to TRBD1. Material for sequencing was blood. The CDR3, as DNA: TGTGCCACCAGTGATGGGGACAGTCGGCCCCAGCATTTT. Amino acid sequence: CATSDGDSRPQHF.